The 21 T cell receptor beta chains below all came from one sample that was sequenced in a study of identical twins. TCRdb analysed the 5' RACE reads with MiXCR anew, one entry per CDR3 protein. Altogether roughly 540,000 distinct CDR3 sequences are present, roughly a fifth being singletons, with the ten largest covering about 0.91%. The sample was also linked to a second study, of T cells expressing NK-cell markers.

The sequenced material came from CD4+ T cells sorted from blood. These receptors all stem from a woman younger than 30 in good health.

This sequence joins TRBV20-1 and TRBJ1-4; unclear D gene. Germline lookup yields CDR1 DFQATT and CDR2 SNEGSKA (reference sequence). The V end lost 1 base, the J end lost 5 bases, and 5 bases lay between the germline ends. There are 12 residues in the CDR3. The CDR3 region is CSARVGNEKLFF. The CDR3 DNA is TGCAGTGCTAGAGTGGGGAATGAAAAACTGTTTTTT.

This clonotype was counted between two and nine times. The rearrangement joins TRBV20-1 to TRBJ1-2, with D unresolved. This CDR3 has 14 residues. Between the trimmed V and J ends, which lost 6 bases and 5 bases, there was a span of 19 bases. CDR1 is DFQATT and CDR2 is SNEGSKA in the germline V gene (reference sequence). CDR3 nucleotides: TGCAGTGCCCTTACCGGGCGGGGAACTTATGGCTACACCTTC. Translation gives CSALTGRGTYGYTF.

This chain connects TRBV20-1 to TRBJ2-3, with 8 bases that match TRBD2. The CDR3 totals 14 residues. Germline V gene lookup returns CDR1 DFQATT and CDR2 SNEGSKA (reference sequence). The CDR3 sequence: CSPRGAGDTDTQYF. CDR3 in DNA: TGCAGCCCAAGAGGAGCGGGGGACACAGATACGCAGTATTTT.

This chain joins TRBV28 and TRBJ2-5; the D gene is possibly TRBD1 (6 bases). V dropped 6 bases and J dropped 7 bases, with 15 bases sitting between them. The CDR3 runs to 13 residues. Germline V gene lookup returns CDR1 MDHEN and CDR2 SYDVKM. DNA of the CDR3: TGTGCCAGCAGCAGCCAGGGGTTTGGGACCCAGTACTTC. Its protein product is CASSSQGFGTQYF.

This clonotype appeared a few times. The chain is built from TRBV29-1 and TRBJ2-5; the D gene is possibly TRBD2 (5 bases). The germline V and J ends were trimmed by 4 bases and 5 bases, with 8 bases remaining between them. The CDR3 has 11 residues. The germline V gene has CDR1 SQVTM and CDR2 ANQGSEA. The CDR3 nucleotides read TGCAGCGTTGTCACGGGGGAGACCCAGTACTTC. It codes for CSVVTGETQYF. Supplemented by reference TRBV29-1 and TRBJ2-5, the full variable domain reads SAVISQKPSRDICQRGTSLTIQCQVDSQVTMMFWYRQQPGQSLTLIATANQGSEATYESGFVIDKFPISRPNLTFSTLTVSNMSPEDSSIYLCSVVTGETQYFGPGTRLLVL.

The chain recombines TRBV20-1 with TRBJ2-3, with 8 bases identical to TRBD2. Germline V gene sequence: CDR1 DFQATT, CDR2 SNEGSKA (reference sequence). The CDR3 spans 17 residues. The V gene end was trimmed by 2 bases and the J gene end by 6 bases; junction bases not matched to a gene: 16. The CDR3: CSARPRRGELPTDTQYF. The CDR3 DNA sequence: TGCAGTGCTAGACCCCGGCGGGGGGAGCTACCCACCGATACGCAGTATTTT.

This chain joins TRBV29-1 and TRBJ2-7; 11 bases are a match to TRBD2. Germline-derived CDR1 and CDR2 are SQVTM and ANQGSEA. The length of the CDR3 is 16 residues. The V and J ends lost 7 bases and 0 bases, in that order; junction bases with no gene match: 11. CDR3 nucleotide sequence: TGCAGCGCCCGACTAGCGGGGCTCTGGAGCTCCTACGAGCAGTACTTC. It specifies CSARLAGLWSSYEQYF.

This clonotype was observed at least ten times. The DNA of the CDR3 is TGTGCCAGCAGCTTACATCCCACAGGGGGATCTGGAAACACCATATATTTT. As protein: CASSLHPTGGSGNTIYF. The V and J genes are TRBV7-9 and TRBJ1-3, with 8 bases that match TRBD1. Unmatched junction bases numbered 7, after V lost 2 bases and J lost 1 base. The length of the CDR3 is 17 residues. Germline lookup yields CDR1 SEHNR and CDR2 FQNEAQ (reference sequence). Variable domain in full (rest from reference TRBV7-9 and TRBJ1-3): DTGVSQNPRHKITKRGQNVTFRCDPISEHNRLYWYRQTLGQGPEFLTYFQNEAQLEKSRLLSDRFSAERPKGSFSTLEIQRTEQGDSAMYLCASSLHPTGGSGNTIYFGEGSWLTVV.

The rearrangement links TRBV30 to TRBJ1-1; D gene uncertain. The CDR3 spans 11 residues. The germline V and J ends were trimmed by 0 bases and 8 bases, with 7 bases remaining between them. Per the germline V gene, CDR1 is GTSNPN and CDR2 is SVGIG (reference sequence). CDR3 bases: TGTGCCTGGAGTGTACTATTAGAAGCTTTCTTT. This gives the protein CAWSVLLEAFF.

The chain has TRBV20-1 and TRBJ1-2; D ambiguous. The CDR3 covers 12 residues. V was shortened by 5 bases and J by 0 bases, with 7 bases between the two germline ends. Germline values: CDR1 DFQATT, CDR2 SNEGSKA (reference sequence). Here the CDR3 reads CSALNANYGYTF. CDR3 nucleotides: TGCAGTGCTTTAAACGCTAACTATGGCTACACCTTC.

This chain links TRBV10-1 with TRBJ1-6; no reliable D call. Germline V lookup: CDR1 WNHNN, CDR2 SYGVQD (reference sequence). CDR3 length: 13 amino acids. The ends were cut back, 2 bases at V and 9 bases at J, with 8 bases in the middle. Here the CDR3 DNA reads TGCGCCAGCAGTGAGGGAAGGGCTTCACCCCTCCACTTT. Amino acid sequence: CASSEGRASPLHF.

This clonotype was observed a few times. The V call is TRBV29-1, the J call TRBJ2-3, with D possibly being TRBD2 (6 bases). The length of the CDR3 is 17 residues. The V and J ends lost 0 bases and 1 base respectively, with 17 bases between them. Germline lookup yields CDR1 SQVTM and CDR2 ANQGSEA. DNA of the CDR3: TGCAGCGTTGAAGATCGGAGGGCTAGCTTTCGCACAGATACGCAGTATTTT. This translates into CSVEDRRASFRTDTQYF.

In this sample, this clonotype turned up many times. This chain joins TRBV12-3 or TRBV12-4 and TRBJ1-5; 7 bases are a match to TRBD1. V lost 4 bases, J lost 7 bases, and 7 bases stayed unmatched. The CDR3 runs to 14 residues. The CDR3 sequence is CASSSGGGRQPQHF. The CDR3 DNA sequence: TGTGCCAGCAGTTCAGGGGGGGGGCGGCAGCCCCAGCATTTT.

This clonotype appeared once. This rearrangement joins TRBV21-1 to TRBJ1-3; whether TRBD1, the table's D call, matches the DNA was not checked. TRBV21-1 is shown as a pseudogene. The CDR3 extends over 19 amino acids. CDR3 region: CATGPTGGKVKVSGNTIYF. The CDR3 bases are TGTGCCACCGGACCTACAGGGGGCAAAGTAAAGGTTTCTGGAAACACCATATATTTT.

Only a few counts were recorded for this clonotype. The chain is built from TRBV7-9 and TRBJ2-2, with D hard to call. Deletions cut 5 bases from V and 6 bases from J, with 10 bases between. The CDR3 totals 13 residues. Germline values: CDR1 SEHNR, CDR2 FQNEAQ (reference sequence). CDR3 region: CASSHIGSGELFF. The CDR3 DNA is TGTGCCAGCAGCCATATAGGGTCCGGGGAGCTGTTTTTT.

This clonotype turned up a few times. The chain employs TRBV14 and TRBJ2-3; possibly TRBD1 for D (6 bases). Trimming removed 4 bases from V and 2 bases from J, with 13 bases in between. The CDR3 is made up of 15 amino acids. Germline values: CDR1 SGHDN, CDR2 FVKESK. CDR3 bases: TGTGCCAGCAGCCTGAGACAGGCACTCACAGATACGCAGTATTTT. Protein: CASSLRQALTDTQYF.

This clonotype was seen more than once but under ten times. The chain links TRBV5-1 to TRBJ1-1; the D is unclear. The germline V and J ends were trimmed by 2 bases and 1 base, with 12 bases remaining between them. The CDR3 runs 15 residues. CDR1 is SGHRS, CDR2 YFSETQ, per germline. Written as DNA, the CDR3 is TGCGCCAGCAGCTTTTCGGGGATGCAGAACACTGAAGCTTTCTTT. Translated: CASSFSGMQNTEAFF.

Only a few counts were recorded for this clonotype. This chain uses TRBV2 with TRBJ2-1; 9 bases are a match to TRBD2. The ends lost 6 bases at V and 5 bases at J; junction bases unmatched: 8. The CDR3 is 15 amino acids. The germline V gene encodes CDR1 SNHLY and CDR2 FYNNEI. The CDR3 DNA reads as TGTGCCAGCAGGAGGTTTAGCGGGGGAGACAATGAGCAGTTCTTC. It codes for CASRRFSGGDNEQFF. Complete variable domain (other parts from reference TRBV2 and TRBJ2-1): EPEVTQTPSHQVTQMGQEVILRCVPISNHLYFYWYRQILGQKVEFLVSFYNNEISEKSEIFDDQFSVERPDGSNFTLKIRSTKLEDSAMYFCASRRFSGGDNEQFFGPGTRLTVL.

This clonotype turned up a few times. The chain has TRBV5-1 and TRBJ1-5, with 11 bases that match TRBD1. This CDR3 has 16 amino acids. The J segment lost 3 bases and the V segment lost 5 bases, leaving 7 bases of the junction unmatched. Germline V lookup: CDR1 SGHRS, CDR2 YFSETQ. The CDR3 sequence: CASSSGTGGFNQPQHF. Here the CDR3 DNA reads TGCGCCAGCAGTTCCGGGACAGGGGGGTTCAATCAGCCCCAGCATTTT.

The chain carries TRBV12-3 or TRBV12-4 and TRBJ1-6; no definite D call. Trimming removed 6 bases at V and 9 bases at J, with 15 bases between. The CDR3 extends over 14 amino acids. Here the CDR3 reads CASSLGSGFSPLHF. The CDR3 DNA reads as TGTGCCAGCAGCCTCGGTTCGGGGTTTTCACCCCTCCACTTT.

This clonotype has just a few counts. CDR3 amino acids: CASSSGTRVFSDTQYF. The CDR3, as DNA: TGTGCCAGCAGCTCCGGGACTAGAGTATTTTCAGATACGCAGTATTTT. The J gene is TRBJ2-3, the V gene TRBV6-1, with 8 positions matching TRBD2. The CDR3 covers 16 residues. Germline CDR1 and CDR2: MNHNS and SASEGT. The V gene end was trimmed by 6 bases and the J gene end by 4 bases; junction bases not matched to a gene: 12.